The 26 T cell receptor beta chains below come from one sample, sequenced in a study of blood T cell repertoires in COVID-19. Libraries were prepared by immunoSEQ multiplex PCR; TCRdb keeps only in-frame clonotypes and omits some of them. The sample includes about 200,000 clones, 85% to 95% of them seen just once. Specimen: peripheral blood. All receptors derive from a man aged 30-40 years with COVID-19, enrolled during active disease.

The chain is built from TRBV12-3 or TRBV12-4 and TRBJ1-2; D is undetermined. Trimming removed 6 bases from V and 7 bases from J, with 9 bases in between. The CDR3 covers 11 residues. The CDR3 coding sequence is TGTGCCAGCAGCCAAGAACTTGGCTACACCTTC. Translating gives CASSQELGYTF.

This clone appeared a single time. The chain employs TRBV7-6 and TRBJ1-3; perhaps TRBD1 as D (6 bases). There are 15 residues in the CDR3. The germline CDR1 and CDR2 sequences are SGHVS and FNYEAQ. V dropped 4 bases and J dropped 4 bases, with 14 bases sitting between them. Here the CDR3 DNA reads TGTGCCAGCAGCTCGGAAACAGGGCCAGGAAACACCATATATTTT. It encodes CASSSETGPGNTIYF.

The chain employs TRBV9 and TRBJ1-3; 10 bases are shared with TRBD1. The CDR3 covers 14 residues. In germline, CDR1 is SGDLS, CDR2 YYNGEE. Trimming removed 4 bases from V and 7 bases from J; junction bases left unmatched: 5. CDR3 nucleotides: TGTGCCAGCAGCTCTCCGGACAGGGGGAACACCATATATTTT. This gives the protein CASSSPDRGNTIYF. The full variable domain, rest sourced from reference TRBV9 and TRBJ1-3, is DSGVTQTPKHLITATGQRVTLRCSPRSGDLSVYWYQQSLDQGLQFLIQYYNGEERAKGNILERFSAQQFPDLHSELNLSSLELGDSALYFCASSSPDRGNTIYFGEGSWLTVV.

CDR3 protein: CASSPATGETQPQHF. The DNA of the CDR3 is TGTGCCAGCTCACCTGCGACAGGGGAGACTCAGCCCCAGCATTTT. The chain links TRBV18 to TRBJ1-5; 8 bases are a match to TRBD1. The CDR3 runs to 15 residues. Germline V gene lookup returns CDR1 KGHSH and CDR2 LQKENI. J lost 6 bases, V lost 3 bases, and 7 bases had no gene match.

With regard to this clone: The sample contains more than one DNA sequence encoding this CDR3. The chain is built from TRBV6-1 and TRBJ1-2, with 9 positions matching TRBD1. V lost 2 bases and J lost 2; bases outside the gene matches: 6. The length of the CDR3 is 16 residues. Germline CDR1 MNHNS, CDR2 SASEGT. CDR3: CASSEQDRGGNYGYTF. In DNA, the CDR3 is TGTGCCAGCAGTGAACAAGACAGGGGGGGGAACTATGGCTACACCTTC.

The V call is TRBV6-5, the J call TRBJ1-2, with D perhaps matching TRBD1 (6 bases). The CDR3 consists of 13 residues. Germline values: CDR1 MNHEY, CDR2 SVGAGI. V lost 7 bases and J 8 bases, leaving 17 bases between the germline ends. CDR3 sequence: CASTDSFYLGYTF. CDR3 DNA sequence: TGTGCCAGCACGGACAGCTTTTATCTAGGCTACACCTTC.

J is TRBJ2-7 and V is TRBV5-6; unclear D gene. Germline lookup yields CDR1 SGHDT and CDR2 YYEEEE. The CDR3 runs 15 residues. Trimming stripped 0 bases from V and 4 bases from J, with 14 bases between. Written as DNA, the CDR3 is TGTGCCAGCAGCTTGGGCCCAGTCTCAGGATACGAGCAGTACTTC. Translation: CASSLGPVSGYEQYF.

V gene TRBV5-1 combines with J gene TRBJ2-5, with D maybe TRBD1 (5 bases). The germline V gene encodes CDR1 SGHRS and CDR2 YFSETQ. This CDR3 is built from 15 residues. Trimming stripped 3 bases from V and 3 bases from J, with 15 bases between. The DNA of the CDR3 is TGCGCCAGCAGCTCTGGACACGTAAAAAAAGAGACCCAGTACTTC. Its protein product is CASSSGHVKKETQYF.

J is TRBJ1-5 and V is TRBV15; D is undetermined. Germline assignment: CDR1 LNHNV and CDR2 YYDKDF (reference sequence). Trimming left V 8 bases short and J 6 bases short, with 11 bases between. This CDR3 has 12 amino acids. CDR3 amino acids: CATGEDGQPQHF. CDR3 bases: TGTGCCACCGGAGAAGATGGTCAGCCCCAGCATTTT.

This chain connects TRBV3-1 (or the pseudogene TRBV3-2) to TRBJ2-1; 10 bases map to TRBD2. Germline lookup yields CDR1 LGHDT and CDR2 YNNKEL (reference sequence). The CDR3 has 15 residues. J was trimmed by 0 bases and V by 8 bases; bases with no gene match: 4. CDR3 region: CASGRTSGSYNEQFF. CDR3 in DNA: TGTGCCAGCGGGAGGACTAGCGGCTCCTACAATGAGCAGTTCTTC.

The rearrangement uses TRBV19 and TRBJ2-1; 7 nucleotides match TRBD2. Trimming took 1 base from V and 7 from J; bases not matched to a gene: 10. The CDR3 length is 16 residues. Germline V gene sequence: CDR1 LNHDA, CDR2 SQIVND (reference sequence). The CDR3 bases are TGTGCCAGTAGTATAGTTGGGGGGGACTGGGTGAATGAGCAGTTCTTC. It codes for CASSIVGGDWVNEQFF.

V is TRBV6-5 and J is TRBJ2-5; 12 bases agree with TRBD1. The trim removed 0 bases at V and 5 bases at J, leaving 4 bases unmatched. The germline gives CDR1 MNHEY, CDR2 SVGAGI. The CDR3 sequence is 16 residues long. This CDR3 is CASSYSKGQGAETQYF. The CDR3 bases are TGTGCCAGCAGTTACTCGAAGGGACAGGGGGCGGAGACCCAGTACTTC.

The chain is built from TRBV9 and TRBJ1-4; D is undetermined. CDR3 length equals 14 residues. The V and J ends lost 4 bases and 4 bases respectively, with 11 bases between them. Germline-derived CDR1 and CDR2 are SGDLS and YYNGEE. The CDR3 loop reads CASSLDGSNEKLFF. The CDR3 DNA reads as TGTGCCAGCAGCCTCGACGGGAGTAATGAAAAACTGTTTTTT.

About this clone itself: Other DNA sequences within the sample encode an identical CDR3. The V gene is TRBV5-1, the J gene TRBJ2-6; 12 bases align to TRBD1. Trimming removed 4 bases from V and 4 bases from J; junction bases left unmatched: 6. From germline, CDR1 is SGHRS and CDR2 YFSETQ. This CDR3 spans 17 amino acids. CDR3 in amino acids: CASSPGQGASGANVLTF. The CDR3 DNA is TGCGCCAGCAGCCCGGGACAGGGGGCGTCCGGGGCCAACGTCCTGACTTTC. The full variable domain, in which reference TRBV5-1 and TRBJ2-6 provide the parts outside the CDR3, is KAGVTQTPRYLIKTRGQQVTLSCSPISGHRSVSWYQQTPGQGLQFLFEYFSETQRNKGNFPGRFSGRQFSNSRSEMNVSTLELGDSALYLCASSPGQGASGANVLTFGAGSRLTVL.

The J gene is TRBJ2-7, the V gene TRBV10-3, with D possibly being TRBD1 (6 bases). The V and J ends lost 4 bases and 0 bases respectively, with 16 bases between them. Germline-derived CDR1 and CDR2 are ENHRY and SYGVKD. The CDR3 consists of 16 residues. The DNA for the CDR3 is TGTGCCATCAGTGGTTCCGGGACAACGAGCTCCTACGAGCAGTACTTC. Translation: CAISGSGTTSSYEQYF.

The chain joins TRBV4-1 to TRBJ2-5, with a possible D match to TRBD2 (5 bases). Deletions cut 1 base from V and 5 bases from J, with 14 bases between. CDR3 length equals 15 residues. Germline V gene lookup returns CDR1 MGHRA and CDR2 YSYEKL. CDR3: CASSQGYGVEETQYF. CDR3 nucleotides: TGCGCCAGCAGCCAAGGGTACGGGGTTGAGGAGACCCAGTACTTC.

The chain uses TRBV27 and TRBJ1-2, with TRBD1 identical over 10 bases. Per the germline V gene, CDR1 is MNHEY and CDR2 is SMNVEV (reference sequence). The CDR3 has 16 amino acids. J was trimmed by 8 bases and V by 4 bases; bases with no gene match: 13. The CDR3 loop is CASSSSRTGGVRGYTF. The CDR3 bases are TGTGCCAGCAGTTCCTCCCGGACAGGGGGTGTGCGGGGCTACACCTTC.

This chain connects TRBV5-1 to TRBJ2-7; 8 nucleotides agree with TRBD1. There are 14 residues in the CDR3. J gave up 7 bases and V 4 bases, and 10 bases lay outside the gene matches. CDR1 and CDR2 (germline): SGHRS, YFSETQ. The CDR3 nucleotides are TGCGCCAGCAGCCCAGTGCAGGGGGCGGGTGAGCAGTACTTC. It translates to CASSPVQGAGEQYF.

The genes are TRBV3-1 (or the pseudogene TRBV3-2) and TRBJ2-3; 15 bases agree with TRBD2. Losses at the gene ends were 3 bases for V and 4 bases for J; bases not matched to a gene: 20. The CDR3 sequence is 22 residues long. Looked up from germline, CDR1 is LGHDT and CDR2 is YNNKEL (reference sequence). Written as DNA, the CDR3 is TGTGCCAGCAGCCACCAGGGGTCTTCCCGGACTAGCGGGGGGGGATTCTCAGATACGCAGTATTTT. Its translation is CASSHQGSSRTSGGGFSDTQYF.

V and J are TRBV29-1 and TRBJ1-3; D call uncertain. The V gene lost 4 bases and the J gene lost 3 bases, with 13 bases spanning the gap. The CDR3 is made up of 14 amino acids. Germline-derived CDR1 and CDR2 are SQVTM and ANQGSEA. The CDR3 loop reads CSVVSGNFGNTIYF. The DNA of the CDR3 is TGCAGCGTTGTTTCCGGGAACTTTGGAAACACCATATATTTT.

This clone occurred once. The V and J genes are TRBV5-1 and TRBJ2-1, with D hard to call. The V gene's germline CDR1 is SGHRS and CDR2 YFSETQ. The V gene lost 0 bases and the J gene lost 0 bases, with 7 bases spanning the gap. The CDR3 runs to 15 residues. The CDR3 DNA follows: TGCGCCAGCAGCTTGGCCGCGGACTCCTACAATGAGCAGTTCTTC. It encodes CASSLAADSYNEQFF. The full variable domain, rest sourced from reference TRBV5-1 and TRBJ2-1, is KAGVTQTPRYLIKTRGQQVTLSCSPISGHRSVSWYQQTPGQGLQFLFEYFSETQRNKGNFPGRFSGRQFSNSRSEMNVSTLELGDSALYLCASSLAADSYNEQFFGPGTRLTVL.

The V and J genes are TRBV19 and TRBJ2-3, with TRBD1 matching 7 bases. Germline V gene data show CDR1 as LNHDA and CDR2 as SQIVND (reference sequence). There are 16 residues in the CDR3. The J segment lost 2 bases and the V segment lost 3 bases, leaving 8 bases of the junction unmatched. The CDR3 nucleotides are TGTGCCAGTAGTATCCGAGGGACAGACCTCACAGATACGCAGTATTTT. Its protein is CASSIRGTDLTDTQYF. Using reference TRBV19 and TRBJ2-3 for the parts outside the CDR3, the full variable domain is DGGITQSPKYLFRKEGQNVTLSCEQNLNHDAMYWYRQDPGQGLRLIYYSQIVNDFQKGDIAEGYSVSREKKESFPLTVTSAQKNPTAFYLCASSIRGTDLTDTQYFGPGTRLTVL.

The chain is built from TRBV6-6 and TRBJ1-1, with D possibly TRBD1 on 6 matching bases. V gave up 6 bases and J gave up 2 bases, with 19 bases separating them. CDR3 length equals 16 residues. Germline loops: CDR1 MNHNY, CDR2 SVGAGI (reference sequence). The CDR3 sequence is CASSPRDKETNTEAFF. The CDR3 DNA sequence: TGTGCCAGCAGCCCTAGGGACAAGGAAACCAACACTGAAGCTTTCTTT.

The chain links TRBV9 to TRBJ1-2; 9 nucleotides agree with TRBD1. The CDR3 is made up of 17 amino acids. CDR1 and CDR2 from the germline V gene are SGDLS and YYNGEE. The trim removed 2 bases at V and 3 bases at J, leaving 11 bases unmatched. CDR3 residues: CASSVGSGTGFYYGYTF. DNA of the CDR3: TGTGCCAGCAGCGTGGGATCCGGGACAGGGTTTTACTATGGCTACACCTTC. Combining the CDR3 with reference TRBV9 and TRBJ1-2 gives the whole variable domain DSGVTQTPKHLITATGQRVTLRCSPRSGDLSVYWYQQSLDQGLQFLIQYYNGEERAKGNILERFSAQQFPDLHSELNLSSLELGDSALYFCASSVGSGTGFYYGYTFGSGTRLTVV.

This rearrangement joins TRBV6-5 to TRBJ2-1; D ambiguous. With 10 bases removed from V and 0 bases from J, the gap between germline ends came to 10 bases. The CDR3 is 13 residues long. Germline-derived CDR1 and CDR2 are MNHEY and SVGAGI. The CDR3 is CAITFSSYNEQFF. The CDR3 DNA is TGTGCCATAACCTTCAGCTCCTACAATGAGCAGTTCTTC.

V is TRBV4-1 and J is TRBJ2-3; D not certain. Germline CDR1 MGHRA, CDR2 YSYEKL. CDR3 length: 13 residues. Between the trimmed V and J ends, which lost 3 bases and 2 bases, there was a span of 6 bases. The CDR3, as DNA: TGCGCCAGCAGCCACGGTTACACAGATACGCAGTATTTT. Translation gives CASSHGYTDTQYF.